This entry features one T cell receptor beta chain sequence. Its target is unknown. Carrying unique molecular identifiers, the cDNA also gained a universal primer site through template switching. TCRdb called the 5' RACE reads again in MiXCR, with one record for every CDR3 protein. Of more than 650,000 distinct CDR3 sequences in the sample, around 6% were seen once. This sample was included in a study of identical twins. General study results and limits: Fewer insertions characterized abundant cord blood beta clonotypes, whereas memory repertoires showed none.

The V end lost 0 bases, the J end lost 5 bases, and 10 bases lay between the germline ends. The CDR3 extends over 14 amino acids. Per germline, CDR1 LGHNA and CDR2 YNFKEQ. This receptor was identified in a young man in good health. This rearrangement joins TRBV4-2 to TRBJ1-1; no clear D gene. Sequenced input: naive T cells sorted from blood. The CDR3 region has the DNA TGTGCCAGCAGCCAAGATACGGGAGGGACTGAAGCTTTCTTT. The encoded protein is CASSQDTGGTEAFF.